These 18 T cell receptor beta chains came from one sample sequenced in a study of identical twins. TCRdb processed the 5' RACE reads anew with MiXCR; each CDR3 protein has one entry. The sample yields more than 650,000 distinct CDR3 sequences, roughly 6% seen once. The sequenced sample consisted of naive T cells sorted from blood. Receptor source: a man between 18 and 35 years old in good health.

In this sample, this clonotype turned up a few times. The rearrangement links TRBV11-2 to TRBJ2-1; D unresolved. V lost 4 bases and J lost 6, with 16 bases in between. CDR1 is SGHAT, CDR2 FQNNGV, per germline. CDR3 size: 15 residues. CDR3 protein: CASSYGMRWVNEQFF. The CDR3 DNA is TGTGCCAGCAGCTATGGCATGCGGTGGGTCAATGAGCAGTTCTTC.

The J gene is TRBJ1-3, the V gene TRBV4-1; maybe TRBD1 (5 bases). V shed 4 bases and J shed 2 bases, with 12 bases lying between them. In germline, CDR1 is MGHRA, CDR2 YSYEKL. The CDR3 sequence is 15 residues long. The chain's CDR3 is CASSPRGATGNTIYF. The CDR3 DNA is TGCGCCAGCAGCCCTAGAGGGGCCACTGGAAACACCATATATTTT.

The chain combines TRBV4-2 with TRBJ1-4, with D hard to call. Trimming cost V 0 bases and J 0 bases, with 11 bases left between them. In germline, CDR1 is LGHNA, CDR2 YNFKEQ. The CDR3 is 17 amino acids. The CDR3 DNA follows: TGTGCCAGCAGCCAAGAATTACGCACAGCAACTAATGAAAAACTGTTTTTT. It codes for CASSQELRTATNEKLFF.

This clonotype was counted many times. The CDR3 spells CASSFQGNTIYF. In DNA, the CDR3 is TGTGCCAGCAGCTTCCAGGGAAACACCATATATTTT. The chain uses TRBV7-2 and TRBJ1-3, with D hard to call. This CDR3 has 12 amino acids. V dropped 3 bases and J dropped 4 bases, with 4 bases sitting between them. Germline V gene sequence: CDR1 SGHTA, CDR2 FQGNSA.

This clonotype has more than one count but fewer than ten. The rearrangement uses TRBV7-8 and TRBJ2-5; no definite D call. CDR3 size: 13 residues. CDR1 and CDR2 from the germline V gene are SGHVS and FQNEAQ. Trimming took 0 bases from V and 5 from J, leaving 7 bases between them. The chain's CDR3 is CASSLAGFETQYF. CDR3 in DNA: TGTGCCAGCAGCTTAGCAGGGTTCGAGACCCAGTACTTC. The variable domain in full, completed from reference TRBV7-8 and TRBJ2-5, reads GAGVSQSPRYKVAKRGQDVALRCDPISGHVSLFWYQQALGQGPEFLTYFQNEAQLDKSGLPSDRFFAERPEGSVSTLKIQRTQQEDSAVYLCASSLAGFETQYFGPGTRLLVL.

There are many counts of this clonotype. This chain joins TRBV10-3 and TRBJ2-3, with D possibly matching TRBD1 (6 bases). The V and J ends lost 8 bases and 4 bases respectively, with 13 bases between them. Germline CDR1 ENHRY, CDR2 SYGVKD. This CDR3 region has 13 residues. The CDR3 bases are TGTGCCATCGAAGGGGGAAGGGCAGATACGCAGTATTTT. Translated, it gives CAIEGGRADTQYF.

This clonotype was seen a few times. In DNA form, the CDR3 reads TGTGCCAGCAGTGATCCCCGGGTGAGCTCCTACGAGCAGTACTTC. Protein product: CASSDPRVSSYEQYF. The chain has TRBV2 and TRBJ2-7; D not certain. The V end was cut by 3 bases, the J end by 0 bases, with 12 bases between. The CDR3 runs 15 residues. Germline-derived CDR1 and CDR2 are SNHLY and FYNNEI.

This clonotype was observed at least ten times. J is TRBJ2-7 and V is TRBV12-3 or TRBV12-4, with 8 bases that match TRBD1. This CDR3 comprises 14 residues. J was trimmed by 4 bases and V by 6 bases; bases with no gene match: 8. CDR3 sequence: CASRQGQALYEQYF. CDR3 DNA: TGTGCCAGCAGACAGGGACAGGCCCTTTACGAGCAGTACTTC.

The chain joins TRBV6-1 to TRBJ2-1; 8 bases are a match to TRBD2. Germline CDR1 and CDR2: MNHNS and SASEGT. The CDR3 loop spans 14 amino acids. After removal of 6 bases from V and 6 bases from J, the junction contained 7 bases not matched to a gene. The CDR3 is CASSTGLDINEQFF. CDR3 in DNA: TGTGCCAGCAGCACGGGACTAGATATCAATGAGCAGTTCTTC.

The rearrangement uses TRBV3-1 and TRBJ2-1; 13 bases fit TRBD2. The CDR3 is made up of 15 amino acids. V lost 6 bases, J lost 8 bases, and 7 bases stayed unmatched. Germline values: CDR1 LGHDT, CDR2 YNNKEL (reference sequence). CDR3 bases: TGTGCCAGCAGTATTGGACTAGCGGGAGCCTATGAGCAGTTCTTC. Protein: CASSIGLAGAYEQFF.

At least ten counts were recorded for this clonotype. The chain joins TRBV29-1 to TRBJ2-1; TRBD1 might be the D (6 bases). Germline CDR1 and CDR2: SQVTM and ANQGSEA. CDR3 length: 11 residues. V shed 3 bases and J shed 9 bases, with 9 bases lying between them. Written as DNA, the CDR3 is TGCAGCGTTGAGGGGGCCGGTGAGCAGTTCTTC. Its protein product is CSVEGAGEQFF.

V usage is TRBV6-1 and J usage is TRBJ1-2, with 10 bases identical to TRBD1. V lost 10 bases, J lost 4 bases, and 12 bases stayed unmatched. The germline V gene encodes CDR1 MNHNS and CDR2 SASEGT. The CDR3 loop spans 15 amino acids. The CDR3 DNA reads as TGTGCCACCAAACCATCGACAGGGGGCCTCTATGGCTACACCTTC. This sequence encodes CATKPSTGGLYGYTF.

This clonotype was counted only a few times. Written as DNA, the CDR3 is TGCGCCAGCAGTGACAGGGACCTAATGGAGCAGTACTTC. This translates into CASSDRDLMEQYF. The rearrangement joins TRBV5-1 to TRBJ2-7; 7 bases fit TRBD1. The CDR3 is 13 residues long. Germline lookup yields CDR1 SGHRS and CDR2 YFSETQ. V shed 5 bases, J shed 7 bases, and the junction held 9 bases outside the gene matches.

The table lists this clonotype with many counts. The rearrangement links TRBV10-3 to TRBJ2-7, with D perhaps TRBD1 or TRBD2 (5 bases each). The CDR3 runs to 16 residues. V was clipped by 0 bases and J by 2 bases, with 14 bases between them. Germline-derived CDR1 and CDR2 are ENHRY and SYGVKD. CDR3 protein: CAISESFGGIAYEQYF. The CDR3 nucleotides read TGTGCCATCAGTGAGTCGTTTGGGGGAATAGCCTACGAGCAGTACTTC.

This clonotype appeared many times. The CDR3 reads CASSFSGTHSNTGELFF. CDR3 DNA: TGTGCCAGCTCATTCTCCGGGACCCACTCGAACACCGGGGAGCTGTTTTTT. The chain is built from TRBV18 and TRBJ2-2; D possibly uses TRBD1 or TRBD2 (5 bases each). Germline CDR1 KGHSH, CDR2 LQKENI. This CDR3 region has 17 residues. With 5 bases removed from V and 0 bases from J, the gap between germline ends came to 16 bases.

This clonotype was detected ten times or more. The rearrangement links TRBV10-3 to TRBJ1-6; 7 nucleotides match TRBD1. The junction had 3 bases not matched to a gene; V was cut back by 5 bases and J by 8 bases. Germline V gene data show CDR1 as ENHRY and CDR2 as SYGVKD. There are 13 residues in the CDR3. Here the CDR3 reads CAISTGAYSPLHF. For the CDR3, the DNA is TGTGCCATCAGTACAGGGGCGTATTCACCCCTCCACTTT.

In its sample, this clonotype was seen many times. This chain connects TRBV20-1 to TRBJ1-1; TRBD1 aligns across 9 bases. The germline CDR1 and CDR2 sequences are DFQATT and SNEGSKA (reference sequence). The CDR3 loop spans 16 amino acids. After removal of 3 bases from V and 5 bases from J, the junction contained 13 bases not matched to a gene. As DNA, the CDR3 is TGCAGTGCTAGGGACAGGGGAGGGGGGGTGAGGACTGAAGCTTTCTTT. Amino acid sequence: CSARDRGGGVRTEAFF.

This clonotype was detected only a few times. The V call is TRBV9, the J call TRBJ1-4; D possibly corresponds to TRBD1 (6 bases). This CDR3 has 13 amino acids. The V and J ends lost 4 bases and 8 bases respectively, with 12 bases between them. CDR1 and CDR2 from the germline V gene are SGDLS and YYNGEE. Here the CDR3 DNA reads TGTGCCAGCAGCCCGGGGGCTGGGGAAAAACTGTTTTTT. As protein: CASSPGAGEKLFF.